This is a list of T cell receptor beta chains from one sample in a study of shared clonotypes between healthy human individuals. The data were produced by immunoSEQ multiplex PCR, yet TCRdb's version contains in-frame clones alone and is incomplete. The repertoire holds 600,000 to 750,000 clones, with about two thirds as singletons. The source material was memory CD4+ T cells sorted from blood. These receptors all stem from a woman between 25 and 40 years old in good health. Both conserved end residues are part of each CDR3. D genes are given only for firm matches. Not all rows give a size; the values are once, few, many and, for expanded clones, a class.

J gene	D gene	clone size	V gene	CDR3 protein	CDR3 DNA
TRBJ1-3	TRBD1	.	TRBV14	CASSPGQGSGNTIYF	TGTGCCAGCAGCCCGGGACAGGGATCTGGAAACACCATATATTTT
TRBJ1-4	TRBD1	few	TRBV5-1	CASSADRDELFF	TGCGCCAGCAGCGCCGACAGGGATGAACTGTTTTTT
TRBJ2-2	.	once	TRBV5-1	CASSLNSGGPLRELFF	TGCGCCAGCAGCTTGAACTCGGGGGGCCCTTTGAGGGAGCTGTTTTTT
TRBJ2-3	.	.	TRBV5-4	CANQPKYTQYF	TGTGCCAACCAACCTAAATATACGCAGTATTTT
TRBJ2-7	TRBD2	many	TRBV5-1	CASEEGTTNEQYF	TGCGCCAGCGAAGAGGGGACTACTAACGAGCAGTACTTC
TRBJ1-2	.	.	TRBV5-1	CASSPGRPTNYGYTF	TGCGCCAGCAGCCCGGGGAGGCCCACTAACTATGGCTACACCTTC
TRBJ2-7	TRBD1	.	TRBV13	CATCPGQGTCEQYF	TGTGCCACCTGCCCGGGACAGGGGACATGCGAGCAGTACTTC
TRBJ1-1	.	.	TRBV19	CASSIGRGNTEAFF	TGTGCCAGTAGTATAGGTAGGGGTAACACTGAAGCTTTCTTT
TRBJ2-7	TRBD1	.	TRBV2	CASSETGTGQNRQYF	TGTGCCAGCAGCGAGACGGGGACAGGTCAGAACCGGCAGTACTTC
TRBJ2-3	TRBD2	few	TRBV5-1	CASSRTSGTYTDTQYF	TGCGCCAGCAGCAGGACTAGCGGGACTTACACAGATACGCAGTATTTT
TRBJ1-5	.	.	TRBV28	CASGGWISNQPQHF	TGTGCCAGCGGGGGCTGGATTAGCAATCAGCCCCAGCATTTT